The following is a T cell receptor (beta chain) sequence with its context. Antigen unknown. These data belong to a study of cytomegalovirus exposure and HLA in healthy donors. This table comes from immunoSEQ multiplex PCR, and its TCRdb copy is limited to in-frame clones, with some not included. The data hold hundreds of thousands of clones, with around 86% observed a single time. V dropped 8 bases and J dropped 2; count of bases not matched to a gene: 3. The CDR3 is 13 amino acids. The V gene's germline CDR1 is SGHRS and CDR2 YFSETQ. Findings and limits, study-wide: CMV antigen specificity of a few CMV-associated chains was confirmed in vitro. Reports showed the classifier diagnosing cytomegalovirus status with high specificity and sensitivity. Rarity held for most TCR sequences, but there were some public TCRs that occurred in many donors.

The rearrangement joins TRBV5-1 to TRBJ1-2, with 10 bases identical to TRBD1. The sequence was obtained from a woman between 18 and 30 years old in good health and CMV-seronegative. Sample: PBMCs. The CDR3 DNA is TGCGCCAGTCGACAGGGGGCAAACTATGGCTACACCTTC. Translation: CASRQGANYGYTF.